This T cell receptor (beta chain) was identified during a study of PD-1 blockade in mismatch repair-deficient tumors. Trimming removed 5 bases at V and 1 base at J, with 11 bases between. CDR3 length equals 14 residues. Germline V gene data show CDR1 as MNHEY and CDR2 as SMNVEV (reference sequence). TCRdb's table, derived via immunoSEQ multiplex PCR, lists solely in-frame clones and lacks some. The table includes about 68,000 clones, about 72% detected once. The sequence came from an adult with mismatch repair-deficient cancer. V usage is TRBV27 and J usage is TRBJ1-2; D unclear. Specimen: peripheral blood, collected 2 weeks after starting pembrolizumab. CDR3 in DNA: TGTGCCAGCAGTCCCGGGATGAATAACTATGGCTACACCTTC. This gives the protein CASSPGMNNYGYTF.